The clone carrying this TCR beta chain was recorded at least ten times. Germline lookup yields CDR1 SQVTM and CDR2 ANQGSEA. V was cut by 8 bases and J by 4 bases, with 12 bases left in between. CDR3 length: 12 residues. Template switching created a universal primer site, and the cDNA included unique molecular identifiers. Using its own MiXCR run on the 5' RACE reads, TCRdb lists one record per CDR3 protein. This sample yields around 300,000 distinct CDR3 sequences, of which about 8.9% are seen a single time; around 2.1% belongs to the top ten. These data originate in a study of identical twins. These sequences were also reported in another study, on yellow fever vaccine responses in identical twins.

The chain has TRBV29-1 and TRBJ2-1, with D perhaps assigned TRBD1 or TRBD2 (5 bases each). The receptor comes from a woman between 18 and 29 years old in good health. Sequenced: memory (CD45RO+) T cells sorted from blood. The CDR3 reads CSLRDGYNEQFF. The CDR3 coding sequence is TGCAGCCTGAGGGACGGTTACAATGAGCAGTTCTTC.